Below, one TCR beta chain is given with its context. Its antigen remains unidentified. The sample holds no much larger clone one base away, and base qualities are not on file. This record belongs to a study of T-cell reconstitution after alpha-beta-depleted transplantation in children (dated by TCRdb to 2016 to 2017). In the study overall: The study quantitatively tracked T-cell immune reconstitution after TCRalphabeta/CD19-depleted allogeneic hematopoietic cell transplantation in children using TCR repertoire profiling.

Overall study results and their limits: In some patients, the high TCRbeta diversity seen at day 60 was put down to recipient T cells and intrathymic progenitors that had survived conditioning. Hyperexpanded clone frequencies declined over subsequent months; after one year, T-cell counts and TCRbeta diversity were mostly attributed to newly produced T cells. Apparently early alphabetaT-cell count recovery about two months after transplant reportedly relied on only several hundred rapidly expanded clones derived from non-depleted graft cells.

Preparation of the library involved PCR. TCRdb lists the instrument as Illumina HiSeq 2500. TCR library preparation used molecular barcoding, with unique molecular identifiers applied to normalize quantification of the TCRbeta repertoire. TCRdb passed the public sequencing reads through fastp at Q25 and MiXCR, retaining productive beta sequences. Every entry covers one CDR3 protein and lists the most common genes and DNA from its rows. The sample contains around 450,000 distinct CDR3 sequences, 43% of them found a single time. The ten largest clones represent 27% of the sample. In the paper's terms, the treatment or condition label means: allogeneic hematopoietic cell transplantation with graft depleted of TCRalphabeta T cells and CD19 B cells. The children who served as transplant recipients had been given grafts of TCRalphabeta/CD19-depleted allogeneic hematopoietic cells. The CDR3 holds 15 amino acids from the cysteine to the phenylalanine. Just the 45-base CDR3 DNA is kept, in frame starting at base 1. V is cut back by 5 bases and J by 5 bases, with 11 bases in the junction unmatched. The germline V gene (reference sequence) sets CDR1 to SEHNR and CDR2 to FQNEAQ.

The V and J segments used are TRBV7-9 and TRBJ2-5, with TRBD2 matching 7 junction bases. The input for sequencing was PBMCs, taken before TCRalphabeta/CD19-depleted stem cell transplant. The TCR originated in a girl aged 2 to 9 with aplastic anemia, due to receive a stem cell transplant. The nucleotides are TGTGCCAGCAGCCGACATAGCGGGCGCGGGGAGACCCAGTACTTC. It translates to CASSRHSGRGETQYF.